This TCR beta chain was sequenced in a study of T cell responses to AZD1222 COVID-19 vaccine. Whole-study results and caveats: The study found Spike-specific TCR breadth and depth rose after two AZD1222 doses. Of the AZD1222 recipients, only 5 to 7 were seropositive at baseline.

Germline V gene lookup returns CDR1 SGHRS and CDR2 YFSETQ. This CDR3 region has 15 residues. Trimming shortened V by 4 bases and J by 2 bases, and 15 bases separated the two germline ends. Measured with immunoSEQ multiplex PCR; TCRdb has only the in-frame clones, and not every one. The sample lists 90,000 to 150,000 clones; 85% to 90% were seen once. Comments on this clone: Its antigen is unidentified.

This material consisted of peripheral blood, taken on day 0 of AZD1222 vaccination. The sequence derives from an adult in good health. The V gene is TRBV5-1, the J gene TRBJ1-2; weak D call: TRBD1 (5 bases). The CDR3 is CASSPGWTNNYGYTF. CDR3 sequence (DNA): TGCGCCAGCAGCCCCGGTTGGACAAACAACTATGGCTACACCTTC.